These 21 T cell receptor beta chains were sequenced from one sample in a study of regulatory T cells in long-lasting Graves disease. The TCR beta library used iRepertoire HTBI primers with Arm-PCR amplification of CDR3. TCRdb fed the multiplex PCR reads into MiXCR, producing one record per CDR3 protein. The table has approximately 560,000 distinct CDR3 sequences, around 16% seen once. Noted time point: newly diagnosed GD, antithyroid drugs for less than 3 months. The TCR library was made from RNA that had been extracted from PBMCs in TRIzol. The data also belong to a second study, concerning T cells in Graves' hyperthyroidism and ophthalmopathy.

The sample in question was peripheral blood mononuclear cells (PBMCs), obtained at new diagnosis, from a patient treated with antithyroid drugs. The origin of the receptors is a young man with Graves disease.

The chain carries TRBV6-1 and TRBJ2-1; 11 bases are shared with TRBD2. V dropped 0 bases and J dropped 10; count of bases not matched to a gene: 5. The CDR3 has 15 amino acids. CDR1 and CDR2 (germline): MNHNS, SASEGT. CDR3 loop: CASSEALAGVYEQFF. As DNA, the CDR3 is TGTGCCAGCAGTGAAGCACTAGCGGGAGTCTACGAGCAGTTCTTC.

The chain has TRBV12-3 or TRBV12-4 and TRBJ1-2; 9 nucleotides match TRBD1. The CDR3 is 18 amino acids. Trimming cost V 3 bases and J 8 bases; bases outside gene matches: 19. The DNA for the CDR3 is TGTGCCAGCAGTTTGGGAACTGGGATGGGGACAGGGTCTTCCGGCTACACCTTC. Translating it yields CASSLGTGMGTGSSGYTF.

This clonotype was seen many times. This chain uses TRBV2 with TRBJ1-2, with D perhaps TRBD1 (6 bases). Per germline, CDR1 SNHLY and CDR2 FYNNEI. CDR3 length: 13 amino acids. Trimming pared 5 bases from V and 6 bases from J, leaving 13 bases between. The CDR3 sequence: CASSQQGSDGYTF. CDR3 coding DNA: TGTGCCAGCAGTCAACAGGGTTCGGATGGCTACACCTTC. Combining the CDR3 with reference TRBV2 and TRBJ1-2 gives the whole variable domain EPEVTQTPSHQVTQMGQEVILRCVPISNHLYFYWYRQILGQKVEFLVSFYNNEISEKSEIFDDQFSVERPDGSNFTLKIRSTKLEDSAMYFCASSQQGSDGYTFGSGTRLTVV.

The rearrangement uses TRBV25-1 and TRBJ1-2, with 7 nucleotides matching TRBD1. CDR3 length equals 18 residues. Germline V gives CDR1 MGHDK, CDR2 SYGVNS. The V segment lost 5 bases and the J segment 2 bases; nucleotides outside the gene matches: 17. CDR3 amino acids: CASSSEGAESRINYGYTF. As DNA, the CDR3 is TGTGCCAGCAGTTCTGAGGGGGCTGAGTCGAGGATAAACTATGGCTACACCTTC.

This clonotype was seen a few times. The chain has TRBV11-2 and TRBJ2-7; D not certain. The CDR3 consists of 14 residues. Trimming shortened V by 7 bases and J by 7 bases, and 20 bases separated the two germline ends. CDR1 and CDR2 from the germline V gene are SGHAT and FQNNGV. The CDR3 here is CASTPKAGVREQYF. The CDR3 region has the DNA TGTGCCAGCACCCCTAAGGCAGGAGTCCGGGAGCAGTACTTC.

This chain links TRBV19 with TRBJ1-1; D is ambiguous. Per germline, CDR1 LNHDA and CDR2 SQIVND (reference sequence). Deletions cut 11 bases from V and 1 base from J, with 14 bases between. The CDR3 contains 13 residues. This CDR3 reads CASTPTGNTEAFF. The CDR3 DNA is TGTGCCTCTACCCCGACGGGGAACACTGAAGCTTTCTTT.

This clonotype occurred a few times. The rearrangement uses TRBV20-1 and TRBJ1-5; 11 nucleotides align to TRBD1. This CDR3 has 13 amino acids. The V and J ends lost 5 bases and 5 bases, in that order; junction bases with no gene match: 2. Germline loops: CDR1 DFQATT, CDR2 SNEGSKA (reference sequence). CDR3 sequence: CSAGQGAYQPQHF. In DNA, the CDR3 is TGCAGTGCTGGACAGGGGGCTTATCAGCCCCAGCATTTT.

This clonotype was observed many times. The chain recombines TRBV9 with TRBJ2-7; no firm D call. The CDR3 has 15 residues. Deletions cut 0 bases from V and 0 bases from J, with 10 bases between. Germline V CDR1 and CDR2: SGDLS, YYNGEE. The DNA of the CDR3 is TGTGCCAGCAGCGTAGCTGGGCAGGACTCCTACGAGCAGTACTTC. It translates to CASSVAGQDSYEQYF.

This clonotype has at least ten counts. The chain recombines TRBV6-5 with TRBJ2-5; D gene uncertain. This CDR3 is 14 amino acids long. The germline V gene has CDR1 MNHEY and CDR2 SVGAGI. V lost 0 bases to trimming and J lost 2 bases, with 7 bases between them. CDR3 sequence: CASSYSTLQETQYF. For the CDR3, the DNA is TGTGCCAGCAGTTACTCGACTTTACAAGAGACCCAGTACTTC.

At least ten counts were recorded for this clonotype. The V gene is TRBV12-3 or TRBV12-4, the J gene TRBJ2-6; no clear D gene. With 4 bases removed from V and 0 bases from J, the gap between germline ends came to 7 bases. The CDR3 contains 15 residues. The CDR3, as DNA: TGTGCCAGCAGTTCCAGAAACTCTGGGGCCAACGTCCTGACTTTC. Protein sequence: CASSSRNSGANVLTF.

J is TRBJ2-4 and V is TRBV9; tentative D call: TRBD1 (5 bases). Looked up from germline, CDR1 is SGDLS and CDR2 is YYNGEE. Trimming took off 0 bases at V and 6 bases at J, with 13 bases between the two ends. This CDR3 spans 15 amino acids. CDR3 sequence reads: CASSVEVGDGNIQYF. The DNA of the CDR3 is TGTGCCAGCAGCGTAGAGGTAGGGGATGGAAACATTCAGTACTTC.

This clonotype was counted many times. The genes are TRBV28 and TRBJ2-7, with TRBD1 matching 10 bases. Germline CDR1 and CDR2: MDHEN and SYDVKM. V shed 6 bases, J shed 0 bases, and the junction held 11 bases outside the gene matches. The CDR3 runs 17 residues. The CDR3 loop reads CASSLTRQGANSYEQYF. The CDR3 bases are TGTGCCAGCAGCCTTACCCGACAGGGGGCGAACTCCTACGAGCAGTACTTC.

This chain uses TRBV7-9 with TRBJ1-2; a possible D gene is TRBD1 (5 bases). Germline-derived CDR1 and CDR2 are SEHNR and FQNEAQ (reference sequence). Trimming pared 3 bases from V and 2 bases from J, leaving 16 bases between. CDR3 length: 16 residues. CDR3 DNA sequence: TGTGCCAGCAGCTTGGGACGGGGCGGAAAAAACTATGGCTACACCTTC. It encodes CASSLGRGGKNYGYTF.

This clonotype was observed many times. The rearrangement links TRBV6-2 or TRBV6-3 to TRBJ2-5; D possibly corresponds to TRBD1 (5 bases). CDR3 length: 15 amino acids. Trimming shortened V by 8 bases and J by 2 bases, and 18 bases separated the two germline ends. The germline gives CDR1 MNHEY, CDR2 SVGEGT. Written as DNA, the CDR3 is TGTGCCAGCCAGGGCACTCGAATCCTACAAGAGACCCAGTACTTC. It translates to CASQGTRILQETQYF.

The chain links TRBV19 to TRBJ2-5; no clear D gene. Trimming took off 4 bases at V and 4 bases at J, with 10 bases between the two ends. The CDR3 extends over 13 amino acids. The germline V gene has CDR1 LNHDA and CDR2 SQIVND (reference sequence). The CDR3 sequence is CASSTTVRETQYF. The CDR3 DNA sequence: TGTGCCAGTAGTACTACCGTTCGAGAGACCCAGTACTTC.

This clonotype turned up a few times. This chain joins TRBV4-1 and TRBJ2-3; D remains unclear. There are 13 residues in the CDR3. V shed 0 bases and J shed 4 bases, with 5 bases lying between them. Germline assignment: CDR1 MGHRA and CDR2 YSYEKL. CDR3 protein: CASSQEGADTQYF. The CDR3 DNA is TGCGCCAGCAGCCAAGAAGGAGCAGATACGCAGTATTTT.

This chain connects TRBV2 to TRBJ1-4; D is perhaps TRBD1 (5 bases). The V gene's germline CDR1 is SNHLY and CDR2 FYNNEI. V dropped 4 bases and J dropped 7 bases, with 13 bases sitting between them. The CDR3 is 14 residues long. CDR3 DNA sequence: TGTGCCAGCAGTGTTGAGAGGGGTAGTGAAAAACTGTTTTTT. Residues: CASSVERGSEKLFF.

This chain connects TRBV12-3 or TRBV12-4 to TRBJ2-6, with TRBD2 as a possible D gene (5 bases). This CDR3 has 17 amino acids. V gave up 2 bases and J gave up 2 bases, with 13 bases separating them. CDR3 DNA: TGTGCCAGCAGTTTACGGGCGCCCGGGGCTGGGGCCAACGTCCTGACTTTC. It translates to CASSLRAPGAGANVLTF.

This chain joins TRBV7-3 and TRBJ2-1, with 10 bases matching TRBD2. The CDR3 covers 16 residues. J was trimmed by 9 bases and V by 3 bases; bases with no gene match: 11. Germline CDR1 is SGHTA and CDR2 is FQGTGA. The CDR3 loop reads CASSLGASGRGSEQFF. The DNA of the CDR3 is TGTGCCAGCAGCTTGGGGGCTAGCGGGAGAGGGAGTGAGCAGTTCTTC.

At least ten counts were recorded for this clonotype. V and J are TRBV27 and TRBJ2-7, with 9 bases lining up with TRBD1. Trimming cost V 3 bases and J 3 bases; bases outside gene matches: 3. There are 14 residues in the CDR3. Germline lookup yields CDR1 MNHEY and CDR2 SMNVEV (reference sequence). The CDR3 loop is CASSLGTGFYEQYF. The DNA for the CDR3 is TGTGCCAGCAGTTTGGGGACAGGGTTCTACGAGCAGTACTTC.

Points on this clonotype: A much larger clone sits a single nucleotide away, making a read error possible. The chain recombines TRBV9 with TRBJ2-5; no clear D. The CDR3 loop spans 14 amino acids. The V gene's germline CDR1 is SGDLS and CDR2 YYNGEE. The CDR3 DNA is TGTGCCTGCAGCGCATACCGGGTCGGGGAGACCCAGTACTTC. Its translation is CACSAYRVGETQYF.